Following are 4 T cell receptor beta chains from one sample sequenced in a study of molecular identifiers for immune sequencing clone quantification (dated by TCRdb to between 2018 and 2020). Library generation was performed with PCR. Sequenced using a NextSeq 500. TCRdb ran its own pipeline on the public reads, namely fastp trimming at Q25 and MiXCR clone calling, and kept in-frame beta chains. Rows are unified per CDR3 protein, each entry keeping the most common DNA and genes. This sample gives more than 450,000 distinct CDR3 sequences in total; around 23% of them show up just once. The top ten clonotypes cover roughly 0.77% of the sample. Sequenced input: naive CD8+ T cells from blood, with Jurkat cell RNA spiked in. The cell subset or site label for this specimen denotes: FACS-sorted CD8+CD4-CCR7+CD45RA+ naive T cells. Source of these receptors: a human donor in good health. Some libraries in this study had Jurkat cell RNA spiked in.

The chain is built from TRBV11-2 and TRBJ1-1; no clear D gene. The CDR3 runs 15 residues. Germline assignment: CDR1 SGHAT and CDR2 FQNNGV. Trimming pared 3 bases from V and 1 base from J, leaving 12 bases between. Written as DNA, the CDR3 is TGTGCCAGCAGCTTGTTACCGCACCAGAACACTGAAGCTTTCTTT. Its protein product is CASSLLPHQNTEAFF.

This clonotype was seen many times. The chain combines TRBV20-1 with TRBJ2-4; 8 bases match TRBD1. The trim removed 0 bases at V and 5 bases at J, leaving 6 bases unmatched. Germline CDR1 and CDR2: DFQATT and SNEGSKA (reference sequence). This CDR3 is 15 amino acids long. The DNA of the CDR3 is TGCAGTGCTAGAGATCCCGGACAGGGTGAAAACATTCAGTACTTC. Protein: CSARDPGQGENIQYF.

V gene TRBV7-9 combines with J gene TRBJ1-6; 9 bases agree with TRBD1. V lost 2 bases to trimming and J lost 6 bases; unmatched junction nucleotides: 8. This CDR3 has 17 residues. Germline CDR1 SEHNR, CDR2 FQNEAQ (reference sequence). For the CDR3, the DNA is TGTGCCAGCAGCTTAACTACAGGGGGCTTTAGTAATTCACCCCTCCACTTT. This gives the protein CASSLTTGGFSNSPLHF.

This clonotype was observed many times. The chain carries TRBV6-6 and TRBJ2-3; D is ambiguous. This CDR3 contains 12 residues. V was clipped by 10 bases and J by 6 bases, with 14 bases between them. Germline V gene lookup returns CDR1 MNHNY and CDR2 SVGAGI (reference sequence). CDR3 bases: TGTGCCATCGGGCACGGATCGGATACGCAGTATTTT. Its translation is CAIGHGSDTQYF.